This T cell receptor beta chain was sequenced for a study of technical replicates of blood from a few donors (dated by TCRdb to about 2017). V ends up 4 bases short and J 0 bases short, with an unmatched junction base count of 3. According to the germline V gene, CDR1 reads SGHTA and CDR2 reads FQGNSA. The CDR3 runs 17 amino acids, cysteine and phenylalanine included. CDR3 DNA is the only sequence kept; it has 51 bases, read in frame from the first base. The table lists this clone with a few counts. Its binding antigen is unknown. Per-base quality was not reported, and no clone a single base away is much larger than it. Library preparation employed the immunoSEQ multiplex PCR assay. Imported from immuneACCESS, the table was reduced by TCRdb to in-frame sequences with V and J called. These copies leave out some clones; in studies compared against another copy, an unresolved V gene accounts for under half, and the cause of the remainder is not known. Here the sample has about 82,000 clones; approximately 96% occur a single time. 0.3% to 0.4% of the sample rests with the top ten.

The sample taken for sequencing was T cells isolated from PBMCs. The V gene is TRBV7-2 and the J gene is TRBJ2-3, and TRBD2 aligns with 14 junction nucleotides. The clonotype was recovered from a human donor in good health. At the DNA level, the sequence is TGTGCCAGCAGCTCCGGGACTAGCGGGAGTAGCACAGATACGCAGTATTTT. This translates into CASSSGTSGSSTDTQYF.